This TCR beta chain was recorded in a study of cytomegalovirus exposure and HLA in healthy donors. V lost 2 bases to trimming and J lost 0 bases, with 11 bases between them. Germline-derived CDR1 and CDR2 are MNHEY and SVGAGI. This CDR3 spans 15 amino acids. This clone was seen only once. Produced via immunoSEQ multiplex PCR; TCRdb's table is partial and in-frame only. The sample lists 250,000 to 400,000 clones, nearly 90% occurring once. Material for sequencing was PBMCs. The clonotype originates from a man aged 30 to 45 in good health and CMV-seronegative. The rearrangement joins TRBV6-5 to TRBJ2-7; D unclear. The DNA for the CDR3 is TGTGCCAGCAGTTACAATATGCGTAGCTCCTACGAGCAGTACTTC. Protein sequence: CASSYNMRSSYEQYF.